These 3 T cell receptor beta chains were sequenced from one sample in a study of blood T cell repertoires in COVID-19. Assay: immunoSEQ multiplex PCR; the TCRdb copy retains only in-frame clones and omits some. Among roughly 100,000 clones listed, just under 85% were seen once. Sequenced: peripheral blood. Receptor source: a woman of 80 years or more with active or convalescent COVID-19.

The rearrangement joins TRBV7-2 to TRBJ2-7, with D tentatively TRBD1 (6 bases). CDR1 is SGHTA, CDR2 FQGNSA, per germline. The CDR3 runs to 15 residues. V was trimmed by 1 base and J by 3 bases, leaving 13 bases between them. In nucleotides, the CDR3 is TGTGCCAGCAGCTTAGTTCCGTACAGGGACTACGAGCAGTACTTC. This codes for CASSLVPYRDYEQYF.

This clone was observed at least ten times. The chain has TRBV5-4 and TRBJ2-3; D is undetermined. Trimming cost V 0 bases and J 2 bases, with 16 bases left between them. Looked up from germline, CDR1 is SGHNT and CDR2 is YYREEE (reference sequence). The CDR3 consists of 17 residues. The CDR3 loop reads CASSLDFRRSNTDTQYF. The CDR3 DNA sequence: TGTGCCAGCAGCTTGGATTTTCGCAGGTCTAACACAGATACGCAGTATTTT.

CDR3 loop: CSVEGSRWGADTQYF. The CDR3 DNA reads TGCAGCGTTGAAGGGTCCAGGTGGGGCGCAGATACGCAGTATTTT. J is TRBJ2-3 and V is TRBV29-1, with D possibly matching TRBD1 (5 bases). Per germline, CDR1 SQVTM and CDR2 ANQGSEA. V lost 1 base to trimming and J lost 4 bases, with 15 bases between them. This CDR3 region has 15 residues.